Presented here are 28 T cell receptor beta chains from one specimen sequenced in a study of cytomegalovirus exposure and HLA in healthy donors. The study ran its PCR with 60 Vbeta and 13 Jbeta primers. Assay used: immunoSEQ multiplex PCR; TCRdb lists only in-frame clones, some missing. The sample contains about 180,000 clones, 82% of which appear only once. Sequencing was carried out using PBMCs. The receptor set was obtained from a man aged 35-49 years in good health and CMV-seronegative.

Written as DNA, the CDR3 is TGTGCCAGCAGAAGACAGGGGGGCGCCGGGGAGCTGTTTTTT. This sequence encodes CASRRQGGAGELFF. The chain recombines TRBV28 with TRBJ2-2, with 9 bases aligning to TRBD1. This CDR3 comprises 14 residues. J was trimmed by 6 bases and V by 6 bases; bases with no gene match: 5. Germline loops: CDR1 MDHEN, CDR2 SYDVKM.

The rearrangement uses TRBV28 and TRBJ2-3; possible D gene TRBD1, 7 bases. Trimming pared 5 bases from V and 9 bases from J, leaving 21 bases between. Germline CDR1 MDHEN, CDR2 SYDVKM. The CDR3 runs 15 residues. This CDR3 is CASSLGTPGGGTQYF. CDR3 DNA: TGTGCCAGCAGTCTCGGGACCCCAGGGGGAGGAACGCAGTATTTT.

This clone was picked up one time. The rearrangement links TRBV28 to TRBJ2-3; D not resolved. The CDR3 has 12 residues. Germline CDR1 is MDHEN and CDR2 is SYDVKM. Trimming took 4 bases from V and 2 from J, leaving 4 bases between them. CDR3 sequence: CASSSNTDTQYF. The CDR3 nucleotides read TGTGCCAGCAGTTCAAACACAGATACGCAGTATTTT.

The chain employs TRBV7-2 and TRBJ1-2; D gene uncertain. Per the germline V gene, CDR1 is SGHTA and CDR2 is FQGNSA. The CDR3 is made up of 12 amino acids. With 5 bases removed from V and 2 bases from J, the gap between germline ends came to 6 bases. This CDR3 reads CASSQRNYGYTF. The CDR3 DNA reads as TGTGCCAGCAGCCAGAGGAACTATGGCTACACCTTC.

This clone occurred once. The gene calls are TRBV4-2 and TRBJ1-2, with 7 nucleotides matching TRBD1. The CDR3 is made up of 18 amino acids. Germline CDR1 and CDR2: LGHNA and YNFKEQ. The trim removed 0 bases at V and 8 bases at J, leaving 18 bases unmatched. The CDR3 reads CASSQDLFILAGGNGYTF. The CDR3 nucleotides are TGTGCCAGCAGCCAAGATCTATTTATTCTGGCAGGGGGTAACGGCTACACCTTC.

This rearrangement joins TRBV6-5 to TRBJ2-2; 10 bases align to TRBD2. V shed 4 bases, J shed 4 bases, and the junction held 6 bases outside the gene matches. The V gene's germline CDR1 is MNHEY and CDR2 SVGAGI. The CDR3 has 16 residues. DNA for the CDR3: TGTGCCAGCAGTTTAGGGCTAGCGGGGGTCACCGGGGAGCTGTTTTTT. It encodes CASSLGLAGVTGELFF.

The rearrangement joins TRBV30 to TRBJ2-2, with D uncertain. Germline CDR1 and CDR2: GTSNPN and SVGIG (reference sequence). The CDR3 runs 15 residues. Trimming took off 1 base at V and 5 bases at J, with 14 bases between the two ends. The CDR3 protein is CAWSESGLGTGELFF. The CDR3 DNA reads TGTGCCTGGAGTGAGAGTGGGCTTGGGACCGGGGAGCTGTTTTTT.

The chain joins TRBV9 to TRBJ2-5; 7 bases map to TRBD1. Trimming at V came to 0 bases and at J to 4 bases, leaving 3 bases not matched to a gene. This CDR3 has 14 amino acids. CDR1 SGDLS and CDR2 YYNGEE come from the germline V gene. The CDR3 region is CASSVDRGGETQYF. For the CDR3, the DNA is TGTGCCAGCAGCGTAGACAGGGGTGGAGAGACCCAGTACTTC.

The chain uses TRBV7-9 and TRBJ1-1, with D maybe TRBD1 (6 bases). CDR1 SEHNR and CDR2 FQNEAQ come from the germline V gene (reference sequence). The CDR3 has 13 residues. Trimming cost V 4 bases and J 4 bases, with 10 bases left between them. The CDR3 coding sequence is TGTGCCAGCAGCTGGGACACCCGCACTGAAGCTTTCTTT. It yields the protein CASSWDTRTEAFF.

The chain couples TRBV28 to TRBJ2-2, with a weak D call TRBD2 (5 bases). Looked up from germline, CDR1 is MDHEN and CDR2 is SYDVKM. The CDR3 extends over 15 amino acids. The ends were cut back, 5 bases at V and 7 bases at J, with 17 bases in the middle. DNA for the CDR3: TGTGCCAGCAGTCTCCGCGGACTTATTGGCGGGGAGCTGTTTTTT. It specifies CASSLRGLIGGELFF.

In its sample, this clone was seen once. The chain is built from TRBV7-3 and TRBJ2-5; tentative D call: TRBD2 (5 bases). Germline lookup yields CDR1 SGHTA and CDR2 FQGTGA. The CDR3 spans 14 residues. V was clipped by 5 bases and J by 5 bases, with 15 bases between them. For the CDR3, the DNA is TGTGCCAGCAGCCCAGAGGGTGGGCAGGAGACCCAGTACTTC. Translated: CASSPEGGQETQYF.

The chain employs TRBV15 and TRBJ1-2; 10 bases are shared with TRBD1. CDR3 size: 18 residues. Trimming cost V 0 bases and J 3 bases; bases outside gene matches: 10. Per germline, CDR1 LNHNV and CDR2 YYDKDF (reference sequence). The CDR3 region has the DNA TGTGCCACCAGCAGAGAATCAGGGACAGGGGACCCAGACTATGGCTACACCTTC. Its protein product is CATSRESGTGDPDYGYTF. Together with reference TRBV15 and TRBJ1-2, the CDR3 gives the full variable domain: DAMVIQNPRYQVTQFGKPVTLSCSQTLNHNVMYWYQQKSSQAPKLLFHYYDKDFNNEADTPDNFQSRRPNTSFCFLDIRSPGLGDTAMYLCATSRESGTGDPDYGYTFGSGTRLTVV.

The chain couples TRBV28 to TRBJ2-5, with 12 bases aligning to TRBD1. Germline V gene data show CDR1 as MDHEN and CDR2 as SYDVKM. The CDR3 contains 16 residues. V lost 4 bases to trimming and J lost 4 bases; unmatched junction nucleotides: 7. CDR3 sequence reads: CASSSWDRGRLETQYF. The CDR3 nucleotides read TGTGCCAGCAGTTCATGGGACAGGGGGCGGTTAGAGACCCAGTACTTC. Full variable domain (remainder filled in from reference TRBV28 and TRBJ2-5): DVKVTQSSRYLVKRTGEKVFLECVQDMDHENMFWYRQDPGLGLRLIYFSYDVKMKEKGDIPEGYSVSREKKERFSLILESASTNQTSMYLCASSSWDRGRLETQYFGPGTRLLVL.

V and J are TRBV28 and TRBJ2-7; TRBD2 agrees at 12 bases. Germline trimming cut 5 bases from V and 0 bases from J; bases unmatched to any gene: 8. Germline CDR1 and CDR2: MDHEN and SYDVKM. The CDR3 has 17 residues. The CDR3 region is CASSLLAGGINSYEQYF. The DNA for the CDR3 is TGTGCCAGCAGTCTTCTAGCGGGGGGGATAAACTCCTACGAGCAGTACTTC.

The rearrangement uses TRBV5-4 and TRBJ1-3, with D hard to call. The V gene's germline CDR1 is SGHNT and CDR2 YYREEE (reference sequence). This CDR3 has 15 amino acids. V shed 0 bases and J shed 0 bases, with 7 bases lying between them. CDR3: CASSLGLSSGNTIYF. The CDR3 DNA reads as TGTGCCAGCAGCTTGGGACTCTCCTCTGGAAACACCATATATTTT. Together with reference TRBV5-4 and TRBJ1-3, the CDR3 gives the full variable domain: ETGVTQSPTHLIKTRGQQVTLRCSSQSGHNTVSWYQQALGQGPQFIFQYYREEENGRGNFPPRFSGLQFPNYSSELNVNALELDDSALYLCASSLGLSSGNTIYFGEGSWLTVV.

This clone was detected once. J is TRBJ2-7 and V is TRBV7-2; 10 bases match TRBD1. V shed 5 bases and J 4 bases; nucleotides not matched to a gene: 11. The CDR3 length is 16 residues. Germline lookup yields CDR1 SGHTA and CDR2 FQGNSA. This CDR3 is CASSIRTGGKEYEQYF. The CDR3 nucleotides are TGTGCCAGCAGCATCAGGACAGGGGGGAAGGAATACGAGCAGTACTTC.

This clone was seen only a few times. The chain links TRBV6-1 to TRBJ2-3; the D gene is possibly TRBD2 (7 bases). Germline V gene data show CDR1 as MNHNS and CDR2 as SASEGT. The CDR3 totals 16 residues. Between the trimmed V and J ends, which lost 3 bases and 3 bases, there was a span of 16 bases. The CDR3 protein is CASSEGGGWGTDTQYF. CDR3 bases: TGTGCCAGCAGTGAGGGGGGGGGCTGGGGAACAGATACGCAGTATTTT.

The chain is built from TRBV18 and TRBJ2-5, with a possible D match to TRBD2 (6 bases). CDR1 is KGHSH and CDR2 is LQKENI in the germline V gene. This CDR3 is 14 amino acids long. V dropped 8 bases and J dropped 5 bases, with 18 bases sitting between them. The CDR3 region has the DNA TGTGCCAGCATGGGACTCTCGAGGATGGAGACCCAGTACTTC. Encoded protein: CASMGLSRMETQYF.

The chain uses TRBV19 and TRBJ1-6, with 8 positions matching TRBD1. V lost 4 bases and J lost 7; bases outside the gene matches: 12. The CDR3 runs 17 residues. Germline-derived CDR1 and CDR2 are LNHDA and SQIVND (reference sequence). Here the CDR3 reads CASSRLTGVEPNSPLHF. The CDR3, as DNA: TGTGCCAGTAGTAGACTGACAGGGGTCGAGCCCAATTCACCCCTCCACTTT.

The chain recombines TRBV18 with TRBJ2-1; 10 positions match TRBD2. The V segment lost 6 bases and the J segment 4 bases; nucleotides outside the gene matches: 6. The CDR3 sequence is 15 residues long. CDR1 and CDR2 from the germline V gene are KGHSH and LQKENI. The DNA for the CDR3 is TGTGCCAGCTCTCACGGGACTAGCGAGTACAATGAGCAGTTCTTC. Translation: CASSHGTSEYNEQFF.

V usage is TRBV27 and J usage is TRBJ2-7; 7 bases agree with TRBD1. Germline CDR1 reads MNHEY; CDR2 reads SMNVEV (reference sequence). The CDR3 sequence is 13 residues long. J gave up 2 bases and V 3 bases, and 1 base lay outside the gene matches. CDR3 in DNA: TGTGCCAGCAGTTTGGGACAGCCCTACGAGCAGTACTTC. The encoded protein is CASSLGQPYEQYF.

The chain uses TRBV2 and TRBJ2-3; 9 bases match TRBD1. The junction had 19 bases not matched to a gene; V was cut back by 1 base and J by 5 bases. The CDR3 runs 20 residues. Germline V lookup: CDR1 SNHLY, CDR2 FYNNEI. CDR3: CASSEGGGVATGGAGDTQYF. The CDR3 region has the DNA TGTGCCAGCAGTGAAGGGGGGGGAGTCGCCACAGGGGGCGCGGGAGATACGCAGTATTTT.

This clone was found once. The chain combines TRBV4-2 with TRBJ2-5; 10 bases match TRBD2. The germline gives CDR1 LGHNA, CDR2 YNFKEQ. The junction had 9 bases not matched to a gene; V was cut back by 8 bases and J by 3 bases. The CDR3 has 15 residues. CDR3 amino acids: CASRILAGVEETQYF. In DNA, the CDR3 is TGTGCCAGCCGCATTCTAGCGGGGGTCGAAGAGACCCAGTACTTC.

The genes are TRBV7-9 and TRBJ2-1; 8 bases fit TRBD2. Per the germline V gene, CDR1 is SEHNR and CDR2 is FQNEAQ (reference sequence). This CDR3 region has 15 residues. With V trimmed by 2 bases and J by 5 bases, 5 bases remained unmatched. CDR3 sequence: CASSLPGLGDNEQFF. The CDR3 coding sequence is TGTGCCAGCAGCTTACCGGGACTAGGCGACAATGAGCAGTTCTTC.

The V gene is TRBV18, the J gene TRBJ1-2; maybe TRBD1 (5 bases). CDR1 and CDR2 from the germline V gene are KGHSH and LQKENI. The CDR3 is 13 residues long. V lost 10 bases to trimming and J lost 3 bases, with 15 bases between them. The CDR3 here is CATSRGADYGYTF. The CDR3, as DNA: TGTGCCACCTCGCGGGGCGCGGACTATGGCTACACCTTC.

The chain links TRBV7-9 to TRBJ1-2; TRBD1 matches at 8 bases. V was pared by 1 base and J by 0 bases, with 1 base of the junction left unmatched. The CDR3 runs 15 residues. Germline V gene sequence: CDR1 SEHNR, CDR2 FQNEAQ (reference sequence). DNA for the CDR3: TGTGCCAGCAGCTTAGGACAGGGGTCTAACTATGGCTACACCTTC. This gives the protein CASSLGQGSNYGYTF.

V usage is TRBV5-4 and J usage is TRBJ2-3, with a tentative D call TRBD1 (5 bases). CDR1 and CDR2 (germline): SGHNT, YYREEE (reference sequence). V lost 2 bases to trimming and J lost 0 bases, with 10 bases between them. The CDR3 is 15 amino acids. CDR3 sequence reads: CASSLQAFSTDTQYF. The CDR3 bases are TGTGCCAGCAGCTTACAGGCATTTAGCACAGATACGCAGTATTTT. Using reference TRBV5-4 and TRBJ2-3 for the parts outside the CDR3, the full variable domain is ETGVTQSPTHLIKTRGQQVTLRCSSQSGHNTVSWYQQALGQGPQFIFQYYREEENGRGNFPPRFSGLQFPNYSSELNVNALELDDSALYLCASSLQAFSTDTQYFGPGTRLTVL.

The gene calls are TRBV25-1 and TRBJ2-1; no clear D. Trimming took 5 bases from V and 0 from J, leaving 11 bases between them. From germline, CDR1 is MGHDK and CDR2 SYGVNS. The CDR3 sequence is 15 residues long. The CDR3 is CASSSQKVSYNEQFF. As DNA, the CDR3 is TGTGCCAGCAGTTCTCAGAAAGTCTCCTACAATGAGCAGTTCTTC.